This TCR beta chain emerged from a study of blood T cells in healthy people across ages. Alongside a J-beta primer mix, a sample-barcoded 5' primer served in a second PCR lasting 7 to 11 cycles. TCRdb recomputed calls from the 5' RACE reads with MiXCR, one row per CDR3 protein. Counted here are hundreds of thousands of distinct CDR3 sequences, 52% occurring once; the ten biggest clones make up about 13%. A word on this clonotype: Its matching antigen is unknown.

There are 14 residues in the CDR3. CDR1 and CDR2 from the germline V gene are MNHEY and SMNVEV (reference sequence). Trimming pared 6 bases from V and 4 bases from J, leaving 13 bases between. Donors each provided roughly 9.6 milliliters of peripheral blood. Study-level points and caveats: Higher diversity, along with more naive CD4+ cells, distinguished long-lived donors from aged donors. For the donors, CMV status was unknown and possibly confounded expanded clonotype changes.

The material sequenced was blood. This TCR derives from a woman older than 75 in good health. V is TRBV27 and J is TRBJ2-1, with D maybe TRBD1 (6 bases). The CDR3 DNA is TGTGCCAGCAGCACCCGGACAGCGTACAATGAGCAGTTCTTC. This gives the protein CASSTRTAYNEQFF.